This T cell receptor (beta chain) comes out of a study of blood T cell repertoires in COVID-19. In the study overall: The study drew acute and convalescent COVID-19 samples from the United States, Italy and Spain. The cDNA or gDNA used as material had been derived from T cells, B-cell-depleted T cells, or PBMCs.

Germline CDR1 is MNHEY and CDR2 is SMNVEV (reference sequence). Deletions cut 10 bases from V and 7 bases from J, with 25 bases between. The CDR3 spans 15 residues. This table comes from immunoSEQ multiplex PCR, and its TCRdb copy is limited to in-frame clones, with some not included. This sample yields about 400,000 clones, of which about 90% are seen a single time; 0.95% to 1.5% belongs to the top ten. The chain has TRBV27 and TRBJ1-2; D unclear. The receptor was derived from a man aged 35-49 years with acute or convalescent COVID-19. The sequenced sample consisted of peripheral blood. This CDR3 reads CATRVQSLNYGGYTF. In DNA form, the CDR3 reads TGTGCCACGCGGGTACAGTCCCTTAACTATGGTGGCTACACCTTC.